This T cell receptor (beta chain) appears in the sequencing data of a study of cytomegalovirus exposure and HLA in healthy donors. Whole-study findings and limits: Some TCR beta chains (roughly 160 of them) were listed as cytomegalovirus-associated.

The approximately 120-subject validation cohort, separate from the 666-subject first cohort, included the donors. Clones were read by immunoSEQ multiplex PCR, and TCRdb kept only the in-frame ones, dropping some. The sample holds roughly 140,000 clones, about 86% seen once. The CDR3 has 15 residues. Trimming took off 1 base at V and 3 bases at J, with 12 bases between the two ends. Per germline, CDR1 SGHTS and CDR2 YDEGEE. Worth noting for this clone: What it recognizes is unknown.

The clonotype originates from a woman between 18 and 29 years old in good health and CMV-seropositive. This chain connects TRBV5-8 to TRBJ2-3, with a possible D match to TRBD2 (6 bases). The material sequenced was PBMCs. The CDR3 DNA follows: TGTGCCAGCAGCTTGTGGGCGGGGAGAACAGATACGCAGTATTTT. It encodes CASSLWAGRTDTQYF. Drawing the rest from reference TRBV5-8 and TRBJ2-3, the complete variable domain is EAGVTQSPTHLIKTRGQQATLRCSPISGHTSVYWYQQALGLGLQFLLWYDEGEERNRGNFPPRFSGRQFPNYSSELNVNALELEDSALYLCASSLWAGRTDTQYFGPGTRLTVL.